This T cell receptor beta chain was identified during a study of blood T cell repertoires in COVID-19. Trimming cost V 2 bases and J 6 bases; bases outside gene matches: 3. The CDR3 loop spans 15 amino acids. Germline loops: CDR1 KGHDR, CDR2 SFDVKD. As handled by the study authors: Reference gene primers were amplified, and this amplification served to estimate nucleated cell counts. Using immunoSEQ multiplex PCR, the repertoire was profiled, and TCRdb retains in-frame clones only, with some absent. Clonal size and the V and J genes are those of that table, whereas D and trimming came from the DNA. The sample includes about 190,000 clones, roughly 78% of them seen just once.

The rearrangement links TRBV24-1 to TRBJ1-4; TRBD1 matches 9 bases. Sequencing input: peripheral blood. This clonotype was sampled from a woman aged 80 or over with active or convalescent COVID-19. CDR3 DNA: TGTGCCACCAGTGATTCCCGACAGGGGGATGAAAAACTGTTTTTT. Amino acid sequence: CATSDSRQGDEKLFF.